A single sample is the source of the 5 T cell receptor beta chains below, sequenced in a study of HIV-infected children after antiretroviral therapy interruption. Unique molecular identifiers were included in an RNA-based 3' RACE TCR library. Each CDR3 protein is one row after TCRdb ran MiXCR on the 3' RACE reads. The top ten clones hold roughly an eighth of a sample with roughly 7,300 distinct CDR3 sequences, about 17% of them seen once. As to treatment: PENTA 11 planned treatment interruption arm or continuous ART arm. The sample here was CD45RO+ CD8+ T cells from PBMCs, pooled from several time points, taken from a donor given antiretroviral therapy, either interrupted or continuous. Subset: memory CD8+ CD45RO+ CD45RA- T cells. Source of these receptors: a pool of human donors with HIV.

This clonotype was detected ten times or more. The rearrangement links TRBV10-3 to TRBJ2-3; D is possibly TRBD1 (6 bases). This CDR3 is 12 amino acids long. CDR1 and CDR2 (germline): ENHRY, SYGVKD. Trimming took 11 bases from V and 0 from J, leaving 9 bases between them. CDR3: CAYGGSTDTQYF. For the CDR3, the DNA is TGTGCCTATGGGGGCAGCACAGATACGCAGTATTTT.

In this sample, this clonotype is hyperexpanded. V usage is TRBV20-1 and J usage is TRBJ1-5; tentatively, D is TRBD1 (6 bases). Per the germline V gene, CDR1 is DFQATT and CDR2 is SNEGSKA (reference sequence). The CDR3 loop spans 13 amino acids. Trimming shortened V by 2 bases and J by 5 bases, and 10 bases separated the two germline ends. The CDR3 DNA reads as TGCAGTGCTAGATTGGCAGGGGATCAGCCCCAGCATTTT. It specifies CSARLAGDQPQHF.

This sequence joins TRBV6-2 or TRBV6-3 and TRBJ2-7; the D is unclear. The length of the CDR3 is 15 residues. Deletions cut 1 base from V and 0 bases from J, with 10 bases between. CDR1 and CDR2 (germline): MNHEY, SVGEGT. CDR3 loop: CASSYWQISSYEQYF. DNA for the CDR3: TGTGCCAGCAGTTACTGGCAGATATCCTCCTACGAGCAGTACTTC.

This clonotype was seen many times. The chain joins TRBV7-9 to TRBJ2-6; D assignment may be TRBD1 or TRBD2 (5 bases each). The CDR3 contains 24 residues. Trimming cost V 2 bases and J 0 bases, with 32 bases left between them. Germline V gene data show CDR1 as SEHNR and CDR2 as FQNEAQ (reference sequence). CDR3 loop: CASSLLTPPYAGTDQNSGANVLTF. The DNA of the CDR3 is TGTGCCAGCAGCTTATTGACCCCTCCCTACGCCGGGACGGACCAGAACTCTGGGGCCAACGTCCTGACTTTC.

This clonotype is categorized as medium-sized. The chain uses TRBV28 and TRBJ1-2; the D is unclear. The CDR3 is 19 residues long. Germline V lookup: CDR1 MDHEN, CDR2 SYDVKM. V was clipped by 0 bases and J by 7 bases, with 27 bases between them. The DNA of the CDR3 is TGTGCCAGCAGTTTATGTGGGATCGGTGGAGTTCGACCTTTTTTTGGCTACACCTTC. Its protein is CASSLCGIGGVRPFFGYTF.